This passage covers 5 T cell receptor beta chains from one sample sequenced in a study of blood T cell repertoires in COVID-19. Repertoires were generated with immunoSEQ multiplex PCR, while TCRdb's copy carries only in-frame clones and drops some. Altogether fewer than 80,000 clones are present, 84% being singletons, with the ten largest covering about 14%. The sequenced sample was peripheral blood. The receptor set was obtained from a man aged 50 to 59 with COVID-19, enrolled during active disease.

Concerning this clone: The same CDR3 arises from other DNA sequences in this sample as well. The CDR3, as DNA: TGTGCCAGCAGCTTATCAATGAACACTGAAGCTTTCTTT. This codes for CASSLSMNTEAFF. V is TRBV7-3 and J is TRBJ1-1; D gene unclear. CDR1 is SGHTA, CDR2 FQGTGA, per germline. The germline V and J ends were trimmed by 2 bases and 0 bases, with 4 bases remaining between them. This CDR3 contains 13 residues.

The V and J genes are TRBV20-1 and TRBJ2-7; TRBD1 matches at 10 bases. Germline loops: CDR1 DFQATT, CDR2 SNEGSKA (reference sequence). The length of the CDR3 is 14 residues. The trim removed 3 bases at V and 4 bases at J, leaving 6 bases unmatched. CDR3 nucleotide sequence: TGCAGTGCTAGTACGGGACAGGGGAGTTACGAGCAGTACTTC. Protein product: CSASTGQGSYEQYF.

This clone appeared a few times. The chain couples TRBV6-1 to TRBJ2-3; TRBD1 aligns across 7 bases. The CDR3 loop spans 15 amino acids. V lost 3 bases to trimming and J lost 6 bases; unmatched junction nucleotides: 9. The germline CDR1 and CDR2 sequences are MNHNS and SASEGT. The CDR3 bases are TGTGCCAGCAGTGACCGGACAGGTATGGGGGATACGCAGTATTTT. This translates into CASSDRTGMGDTQYF.

The genes are TRBV6-2 or TRBV6-3 and TRBJ1-1; D perhaps matches TRBD1 (6 bases). The CDR3 spans 16 residues. Per germline, CDR1 MNHEY and CDR2 SVGEGT. Deletions cut 2 bases from V and 0 bases from J, with 13 bases between. CDR3 nucleotide sequence: TGTGCCAGCAGTTACGGGCAGGGGCCGCTGAACACTGAAGCTTTCTTT. This translates into CASSYGQGPLNTEAFF.

The rearrangement uses TRBV5-1 and TRBJ2-7; unclear D gene. The CDR3 spans 12 residues. Germline CDR1 and CDR2: SGHRS and YFSETQ. Trimming removed 0 bases at V and 12 bases at J, with 13 bases between. CDR3 nucleotide sequence: TGCGCCAGCAGCTTGGAGAGGTCACCCCTGTACTTC. It encodes CASSLERSPLYF.